This is a list of T cell receptor beta chains from one sample in a study of CD8+ T cells in alopecia areata. Profiling relied on immunoSEQ multiplex PCR, and the TCRdb table lists in-frame clones only, not all of them. The table lists around 29,000 clones, about three fifths of them singletons. Specimen: NKG2D-high CD8+ T cells sorted from blood. The receptors derive from a human donor with alopecia areata. The CDR3 runs from the conserved cysteine through the conserved F or W. D genes are given only for firm matches. Expanded clones get a size class; other rows say once, few or many, or leave the size out.

J gene	clone size	D gene	V gene	CDR3 protein	CDR3 DNA
TRBJ2-1	NA	NA	TRBV27	CASTQRDRDEQFF	TGTGCCAGCACCCAGCGGGACAGAGATGAGCAGTTCTTC
TRBJ2-3	NA	NA	TRBV27	CASQGPDTQYF	TGTGCCAGCCAGGGCCCAGATACGCAGTATTTT
TRBJ2-3	NA	NA	TRBV7-9	CASSLPTHVGDTDTQYF	TGTGCCAGCAGCTTACCGACTCATGTGGGGGACACAGATACGCAGTATTTT
TRBJ1-5	NA	TRBD1	TRBV27	CASTGQGNQPQHF	TGTGCCAGCACCGGACAGGGCAATCAGCCCCAGCATTTT
TRBJ2-1	NA	TRBD2	TRBV5-1	CASSAGLAGKNNEQFF	TGCGCCAGCAGCGCTGGACTAGCGGGAAAAAACAATGAGCAGTTCTTC
TRBJ2-7	NA	NA	TRBV27	CASSLNYYYEQYF	TGTGCCAGCAGTTTAAATTATTACTACGAGCAGTACTTC
TRBJ2-1	NA	TRBD1	TRBV5-4	CASTFGPGQGTHNEQFF	TGTGCCAGCACCTTCGGACCCGGACAGGGCACCCACAATGAGCAGTTCTTC
TRBJ1-1	NA	TRBD1	TRBV4-1	CASSQYGTGNTEAFF	TGCGCCAGCAGCCAATACGGGACAGGGAACACTGAAGCTTTCTTT
TRBJ2-7	NA	NA	TRBV7-9	CASSLYNSGEQYF	TGTGCCAGCAGCTTGTACAACAGTGGCGAGCAGTACTTC
TRBJ2-1	NA	TRBD2	TRBV29-1	CSVDFGGADEQFF	TGCAGCGTTGATTTCGGGGGGGCCGATGAGCAGTTCTTC
TRBJ2-7	NA	NA	TRBV7-9	CASSRTLRDTAWEQYF	TGTGCCAGCAGCCGAACCCTTCGGGACACGGCATGGGAGCAGTACTTC
TRBJ2-1	NA	NA	TRBV27	CASSLDWNEQFF	TGTGCCAGCAGTTTAGATTGGAATGAGCAGTTCTTC
TRBJ2-7	few	NA	TRBV29-1	CSVTGLPHEQYF	TGCAGCGTTACCGGGCTTCCTCACGAGCAGTACTTC
TRBJ2-3	NA	TRBD2	TRBV27	CASSLSASGLAGGTDTQYF	TGTGCCAGCAGTTTATCCGCCTCCGGACTAGCGGGGGGCACAGATACGCAGTATTTT
TRBJ2-7	NA	NA	TRBV11-3	CASSLTPNYEQYF	TGTGCCAGCAGCTTAACTCCCAACTACGAGCAGTACTTC
TRBJ2-7	few	NA	TRBV28	CASSLTWDPDGSYEQYF	TGTGCCAGCAGTTTAACTTGGGATCCTGACGGCTCCTACGAGCAGTACTTC
TRBJ2-1	NA	TRBD2	TRBV7-9	CASSSSGLNYNEQFF	TGTGCCAGCAGCTCATCGGGACTAAACTACAATGAGCAGTTCTTC
TRBJ2-1	few	TRBD1	TRBV6-5	CASSGTGAGNEQFF	TGTGCCAGCAGCGGGACAGGGGCCGGCAATGAGCAGTTCTTC
TRBJ2-7	once	NA	TRBV7-8	CASSLGALQGNLGEQYF	TGTGCCAGCAGCTTAGGGGCTTTACAGGGAAATCTGGGCGAGCAGTACTTC
TRBJ2-1	NA	TRBD1	TRBV19	CASSTNRGGEQFF	TGTGCCAGTAGTACCAACAGGGGTGGAGAGCAGTTCTTC
TRBJ1-6	NA	NA	TRBV29-1	CSLYSPLHF	TGCAGCTTGTACTCACCCCTCCACTTT
TRBJ1-5	NA	NA	TRBV6-4	CASSGTVPTQPQHF	TGTGCCAGCAGTGGGACAGTCCCCACTCAGCCCCAGCATTTT
TRBJ2-7	NA	TRBD2	TRBV4-1	CASSQGLAGTYEQYF	TGCGCCAGCAGCCAGGGACTAGCGGGGACCTACGAGCAGTACTTC
TRBJ2-7	few	NA	TRBV4-1	CASSQDPRDTAYEQYF	TGCGCCAGCAGCCAAGATCCCCGGGACACAGCCTACGAGCAGTACTTC
TRBJ1-2	NA	NA	TRBV30	CAWNKEVPYGYTF	TGTGCCTGGAATAAGGAAGTTCCCTATGGCTACACCTTC
TRBJ2-7	once	NA	TRBV28	CASSSLRGSYEQYF	TGTGCCAGCAGTTCACTGCGGGGAAGCTACGAGCAGTACTTC
TRBJ1-5	few	NA	TRBV29-1	CSVVTQPQHF	TGCAGCGTTGTAACCCAGCCCCAGCATTTT
TRBJ2-7	once	NA	TRBV10-3	CAISAGSSYEQYF	TGTGCCATCAGTGCAGGGAGCTCCTACGAGCAGTACTTC
TRBJ2-2	few	NA	TRBV30	CAWSWWDTGELFF	TGTGCCTGGAGTTGGTGGGACACCGGGGAGCTGTTTTTT
TRBJ2-3	few	TRBD2	TRBV5-1	CASSLSPGLAGDTQYF	TGCGCCAGCAGCTTGTCACCGGGACTAGCGGGAGATACGCAGTATTTT
TRBJ2-7	NA	NA	TRBV27	CASSLVSGTELREQYF	TGTGCCAGCAGTTTAGTATCCGGGACGGAACTGCGGGAGCAGTACTTC
TRBJ2-7	NA	TRBD1	TRBV28	CASSYGSTGGLGEQYF	TGTGCCAGCAGCTACGGATCGACAGGGGGCCTCGGCGAGCAGTACTTC
TRBJ2-7	NA	TRBD1	TRBV14	CASSQLAGGYEQYF	TGTGCCAGCAGCCAATTGGCAGGGGGCTACGAGCAGTACTTC
TRBJ1-1	NA	TRBD1	TRBV11-2	CASSPTGLNTEAFF	TGTGCCAGCAGCCCGACAGGGTTGAACACTGAAGCTTTCTTT